The clone carrying this T cell receptor (beta chain) has ten or more counts. No antigen is known for it. The sample comes from a study of identical twins. Whole-study results and caveats: The more abundant beta clonotypes in cord blood had fewer insertions, and memory repertoires did not show this. For monozygotic twins, models underestimated out-of-frame TCR alpha sharing. Invariant MAIT and iNKT cells are populations that could partly confound zero-insertion analyses.

The CDR3 has 15 amino acids. Germline loops: CDR1 SGDLS, CDR2 YYNGEE. V was trimmed by 0 bases and J by 3 bases, leaving 10 bases between them. TCRdb passed the 5' RACE reads through MiXCR, listing each CDR3 protein once. This table has around 670,000 distinct CDR3 sequences, around 6% appearing once. The J gene is TRBJ1-3, the V gene TRBV9; D is uncertain. This clonotype was obtained from a man younger than 35 in good health. Sequencing was carried out using naive T cells sorted from blood. In nucleotides, the CDR3 is TGTGCCAGCAGCGTAGAGGGAGGCAGTGGAAACACCATATATTTT. Translated: CASSVEGGSGNTIYF.